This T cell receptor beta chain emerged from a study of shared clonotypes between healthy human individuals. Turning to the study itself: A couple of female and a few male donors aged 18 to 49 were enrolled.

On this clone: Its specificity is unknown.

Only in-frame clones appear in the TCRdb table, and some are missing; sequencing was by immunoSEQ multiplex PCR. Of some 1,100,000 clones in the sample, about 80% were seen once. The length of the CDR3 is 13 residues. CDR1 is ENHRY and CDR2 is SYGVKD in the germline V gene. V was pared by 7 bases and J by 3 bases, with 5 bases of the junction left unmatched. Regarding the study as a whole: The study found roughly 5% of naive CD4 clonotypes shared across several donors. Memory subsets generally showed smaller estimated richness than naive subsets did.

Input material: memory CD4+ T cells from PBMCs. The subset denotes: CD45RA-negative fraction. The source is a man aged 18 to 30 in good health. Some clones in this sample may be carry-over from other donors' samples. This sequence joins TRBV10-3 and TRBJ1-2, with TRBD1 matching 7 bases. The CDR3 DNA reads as TGTGCCATCAAGGACACAGGGGACTATGGCTACACCTTC. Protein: CAIKDTGDYGYTF.